The 28 T cell receptor beta chains listed next were all sequenced from one sample in a study of T cell repertoires and HLA-DP antigens. CD4+ cells expanded for around 14 days were restimulated roughly a day with allogeneic-DPB1 HeLa cells. Cells were stimulated with HeLa cells transduced with HLA-DPA1/DPB1, HLA-DM, invariant chain and CD80. TCRdb keeps only in-frame clones here, not all; method: immunoSEQ multiplex PCR. This sample has about 2,500 clones, with about two thirds found just once. Sequenced input: CD137- CD4+ T cells from cultured PBMCs. The receptor source for this set is a man between 60 and 70 years old in good health and CMV-seronegative.

This clone has a handful of counts. The genes are TRBV2 and TRBJ1-5; a possible D gene is TRBD1 (6 bases). Germline V gene lookup returns CDR1 SNHLY and CDR2 FYNNEI. This CDR3 contains 15 residues. V was cut by 6 bases and J by 1 base, with 13 bases left in between. In nucleotides, the CDR3 is TGTGCCAGCAGGAAGGGTAGGGGGAGCAATCAGCCCCAGCATTTT. Translating gives CASRKGRGSNQPQHF.

The chain couples TRBV14 to TRBJ2-2; 9 nucleotides align to TRBD1. With V trimmed by 4 bases and J by 4 bases, 4 bases remained unmatched. The CDR3 spans 15 residues. Germline CDR1 and CDR2: SGHDN and FVKESK. The CDR3 loop reads CASSRDRAGTGELFF. The CDR3, as DNA: TGTGCCAGCAGCCGGGACAGGGCGGGCACCGGGGAGCTGTTTTTT.

The chain joins TRBV9 to TRBJ2-3; a possible D gene is TRBD2 (6 bases). The V gene lost 4 bases and the J gene lost 2 bases, with 14 bases spanning the gap. This CDR3 region has 15 residues. The V gene's germline CDR1 is SGDLS and CDR2 YYNGEE. This CDR3 is CASSPRDGITDTQYF. The DNA of the CDR3 is TGTGCCAGCAGCCCGCGGGACGGAATCACAGATACGCAGTATTTT.

A few counts support this clone. This chain connects TRBV4-1 to TRBJ1-5, with D unresolved. CDR1 is MGHRA and CDR2 is YSYEKL in the germline V gene. V was cut by 1 base and J by 2 bases, with 12 bases left in between. This CDR3 has 16 residues. The CDR3 DNA reads TGCGCCAGCAGCCAAGTCCCCTTGGTAGGCAATCAGCCCCAGCATTTT. It codes for CASSQVPLVGNQPQHF.

The chain uses TRBV30 and TRBJ1-4; D gene unclear. The ends were cut back, 5 bases at V and 1 base at J, with 11 bases in the middle. Germline V gene sequence: CDR1 GTSNPN, CDR2 SVGIG (reference sequence). The CDR3 extends over 14 amino acids. The CDR3 loop is CAWGSGLTNEKLFF. CDR3 nucleotides: TGTGCCTGGGGGTCGGGTCTAACTAATGAAAAACTGTTTTTT.

The chain combines TRBV2 with TRBJ1-6; no clear D. Trimming took 3 bases from V and 0 from J, leaving 12 bases between them. Germline lookup yields CDR1 SNHLY and CDR2 FYNNEI. The CDR3 consists of 17 residues. The CDR3 DNA sequence: TGTGCCAGCAGTGACTCGACGGCGAGCTCCTATAATTCACCCCTCCACTTT. Translation: CASSDSTASSYNSPLHF.

J is TRBJ2-3 and V is TRBV6-1; D is unclear. The CDR3 loop spans 13 amino acids. CDR1 and CDR2 (germline): MNHNS, SASEGT. V gave up 5 bases and J gave up 2 bases, with 8 bases separating them. The CDR3 loop reads CASSKRPTDTQYF. The CDR3 DNA is TGTGCCAGCAGTAAGAGACCCACAGATACGCAGTATTTT.

This clone turned up a few times. The rearrangement links TRBV7-4 to TRBJ2-1; TRBD1 matches 8 bases. From germline, CDR1 is SGHVT and CDR2 SQSDAQ. The length of the CDR3 is 16 residues. Unmatched junction bases numbered 4, after V lost 1 base and J lost 2 bases. CDR3 sequence: CASSLGGQGPYNEQFF. The CDR3 DNA sequence: TGTGCCAGCAGCTTAGGTGGACAGGGCCCCTACAATGAGCAGTTCTTC.

The rearrangement joins TRBV7-2 to TRBJ2-3; unclear D gene. The CDR3 totals 15 residues. The V end was cut by 6 bases, the J end by 4 bases, with 17 bases between. Germline-derived CDR1 and CDR2 are SGHTA and FQGNSA. In nucleotides, the CDR3 is TGTGCCAGCAGTCGGGCTCCTTCCTCCGCAGATACGCAGTATTTT. Residues: CASSRAPSSADTQYF.

The chain links TRBV6-6 to TRBJ2-7; maybe TRBD2 (5 bases). V lost 6 bases to trimming and J lost 0 bases, with 12 bases between them. The CDR3 extends over 14 amino acids. CDR1 and CDR2 from the germline V gene are MNHNY and SVGAGI (reference sequence). In DNA form, the CDR3 reads TGTGCCAGCAGCCCCGGGATTCACTCCTACGAGCAGTACTTC. As protein: CASSPGIHSYEQYF.

CDR3 DNA: TGCGCCAGCAGCCTGGAGGGACAGGGTGGTTCAGATACGCAGTATTTT. Its protein product is CASSLEGQGGSDTQYF. V gene TRBV5-1 combines with J gene TRBJ2-3; TRBD1 aligns across 9 bases. The CDR3 runs 16 residues. V lost 4 bases, J lost 4 bases, and 10 bases stayed unmatched. Looked up from germline, CDR1 is SGHRS and CDR2 is YFSETQ.

This sequence joins TRBV7-3 and TRBJ1-2; D is possibly TRBD1 (5 bases). V shed 2 bases and J shed 6 bases, with 13 bases lying between them. Germline assignment: CDR1 SGHTA and CDR2 FQGTGA. The CDR3 length is 14 residues. CDR3 in amino acids: CASSLLSRVNGYTF. CDR3 sequence (DNA): TGTGCCAGCAGCTTATTGTCCAGGGTTAATGGCTACACCTTC. The whole variable domain, remainder taken from reference TRBV7-3 and TRBJ1-2, is GAGVSQTPSNKVTEKGKYVELRCDPISGHTALYWYRQSLGQGPEFLIYFQGTGAADDSGLPNDRFFAVRPEGSVSTLKIQRTERGDSAVYLCASSLLSRVNGYTFGSGTRLTVV.

The chain couples TRBV7-2 to TRBJ1-3; D uncertain. Germline loops: CDR1 SGHTA, CDR2 FQGNSA. The V gene lost 5 bases and the J gene lost 4 bases, with 15 bases spanning the gap. This CDR3 spans 15 amino acids. The CDR3 DNA reads TGTGCCAGCAGCCGACAAACACTAACAGGAAACACCATATATTTT. Protein sequence: CASSRQTLTGNTIYF.

The V call is TRBV28, the J call TRBJ1-2, with unresolved D. The CDR3 is 14 residues long. Germline V CDR1 and CDR2: MDHEN, SYDVKM. The V and J ends lost 4 bases and 4 bases respectively, with 13 bases between them. The DNA for the CDR3 is TGTGCCAGCAGTTCCTCGGCAGGTGGCTATGGCTACACCTTC. Translating it yields CASSSSAGGYGYTF.

V is TRBV2 and J is TRBJ2-1; D is ambiguous. The germline V and J ends were trimmed by 7 bases and 4 bases, with 17 bases remaining between them. Per the germline V gene, CDR1 is SNHLY and CDR2 is FYNNEI. The CDR3 loop spans 15 amino acids. The CDR3 DNA follows: TGTGCCAGCAACCCGGTGGGGTGGGAATACAATGAGCAGTTCTTC. Translating it yields CASNPVGWEYNEQFF.

A single count supports this clone. This chain links TRBV30 with TRBJ1-2, with D perhaps TRBD1 (6 bases). Trimming removed 2 bases at V and 7 bases at J, with 14 bases between. The CDR3 covers 13 residues. Germline assignment: CDR1 GTSNPN and CDR2 SVGIG (reference sequence). CDR3 in DNA: TGTGCCTGGAGTCTGGACAGTTTAATTGGCTACACCTTC. It translates to CAWSLDSLIGYTF.

The J gene is TRBJ2-1, the V gene TRBV6-1; 10 nucleotides match TRBD2. Germline V gene data show CDR1 as MNHNS and CDR2 as SASEGT. The CDR3 loop spans 14 amino acids. The V segment lost 5 bases and the J segment 4 bases; nucleotides outside the gene matches: 2. The CDR3 is CASSSGGAYNEQFF. In DNA, the CDR3 is TGTGCCAGCAGTAGCGGGGGGGCATACAATGAGCAGTTCTTC.

This clone is a singleton in its sample. The chain uses TRBV11-2 and TRBJ1-4; D unresolved. The CDR3 is 13 amino acids. Between the trimmed V and J ends, which lost 3 bases and 8 bases, there was a span of 10 bases. The germline V gene has CDR1 SGHAT and CDR2 FQNNGV. This CDR3 reads CASSFGGEEKLFF. The CDR3 DNA reads as TGTGCCAGCAGCTTCGGAGGTGAAGAAAAACTGTTTTTT. The whole variable domain, filled in from reference TRBV11-2 and TRBJ1-4, reads EAGVAQSPRYKIIEKRQSVAFWCNPISGHATLYWYQQILGQGPKLLIQFQNNGVVDDSQLPKDRFSAERLKGVDSTLKIQPAKLEDSAVYLCASSFGGEEKLFFGSGTQLSVL.

This clone was observed a few times. At one boundary the junction diverges from the germline segment, which might be a read error. The V gene is TRBV7-2, the J gene TRBJ1-6; a weak D match, TRBD1 (6 bases). The length of the CDR3 is 15 residues. CDR1 and CDR2 from the germline V gene are SGHTA and FQGNSA. For the CDR3, the DNA is TGCGCCAGCAGCCGGGGGCGCGACTATAATTCACCCCTCCACTTT. It translates to CASSRGRDYNSPLHF.

This chain joins TRBV7-2 and TRBJ1-1; 8 nucleotides agree with TRBD1. The CDR3 consists of 15 residues. Looked up from germline, CDR1 is SGHTA and CDR2 is FQGNSA. V shed 5 bases, J shed 4 bases, and the junction held 9 bases outside the gene matches. This CDR3 reads CASSRSRTGPTEAFF. In DNA form, the CDR3 reads TGTGCCAGCAGCCGCAGTAGGACAGGGCCCACTGAAGCTTTCTTT.

The count of this clone is one. DNA of the CDR3: TGCGCCAGCAGCACGGACAGGTTTCAAGAGACCCAGTACTTC. It yields the protein CASSTDRFQETQYF. V is TRBV5-1 and J is TRBJ2-5; the match to TRBD1 covers 7 bases. V dropped 4 bases and J dropped 2; count of bases not matched to a gene: 5. The CDR3 extends over 14 amino acids. Per germline, CDR1 SGHRS and CDR2 YFSETQ.

The chain has TRBV5-5 and TRBJ2-1, with D possibly being TRBD1 (5 bases). CDR3 size: 15 residues. Between the trimmed V and J ends, which lost 4 bases and 0 bases, there was a span of 11 bases. CDR1 is SGHKS and CDR2 is YYEKEE in the germline V gene (reference sequence). CDR3 region: CASSPRVSSYNEQFF. DNA of the CDR3: TGTGCCAGCAGCCCCAGGGTCAGCTCCTACAATGAGCAGTTCTTC.

This clone appeared once. The chain uses TRBV4-3 and TRBJ1-2, with 7 bases aligning to TRBD1. CDR1 is LGHNA and CDR2 is YSLEER in the germline V gene. V was pared by 0 bases and J by 7 bases, with 8 bases of the junction left unmatched. This CDR3 region has 15 residues. The CDR3 DNA sequence: TGCGCCAGCAGCCAAGATCTGGGGCAGGGGGGTGGCTACACCTTC. Its protein is CASSQDLGQGGGYTF.

This chain joins TRBV7-6 and TRBJ2-1; 12 nucleotides line up with TRBD2. Trimming cost V 1 base and J 7 bases; bases outside gene matches: 8. Germline CDR1 and CDR2: SGHVS and FNYEAQ. The CDR3 sequence is 17 residues long. The CDR3 DNA is TGTGCCAGCAGCTTAGAAACTAGCGGGAGGCCTTGGAATGAGCAGTTCTTC. It specifies CASSLETSGRPWNEQFF.

The chain uses TRBV25-1 and TRBJ1-2, with 8 bases matching TRBD1. The J segment lost 4 bases and the V segment lost 2 bases, leaving 3 bases of the junction unmatched. Germline CDR1 and CDR2: MGHDK and SYGVNS. This CDR3 contains 14 residues. The CDR3 reads CASSEGGQGYGYTF. Written as DNA, the CDR3 is TGTGCCAGCAGTGAAGGAGGACAGGGCTATGGCTACACCTTC.

The chain links TRBV2 to TRBJ1-1, with unresolved D. V lost 4 bases and J lost 1, with 7 bases in between. The CDR3 spans 13 residues. Germline V gene lookup returns CDR1 SNHLY and CDR2 FYNNEI. The CDR3 DNA reads as TGTGCCAGCAGTGTGGAGGGGAACACTGAAGCTTTCTTT. This sequence encodes CASSVEGNTEAFF.

There are a few counts of this clone. The chain uses TRBV19 and TRBJ2-5, with D maybe TRBD2 (6 bases). Germline values: CDR1 LNHDA, CDR2 SQIVND (reference sequence). Trimming pared 7 bases from V and 5 bases from J, leaving 14 bases between. The CDR3 length is 13 residues. The CDR3 here is CASKVGGTETQYF. The DNA for the CDR3 is TGTGCCAGTAAGGTCGGAGGGACGGAGACCCAGTACTTC.

The chain couples TRBV5-6 to TRBJ1-1; 10 nucleotides align to TRBD1. Germline assignment: CDR1 SGHDT and CDR2 YYEEEE. This CDR3 comprises 16 residues. With V trimmed by 4 bases and J by 3 bases, 9 bases remained unmatched. The CDR3 sequence is CASSPRDRGYDTEAFF. The CDR3 DNA follows: TGTGCCAGCAGCCCCCGGGACAGGGGTTATGACACTGAAGCTTTCTTT.